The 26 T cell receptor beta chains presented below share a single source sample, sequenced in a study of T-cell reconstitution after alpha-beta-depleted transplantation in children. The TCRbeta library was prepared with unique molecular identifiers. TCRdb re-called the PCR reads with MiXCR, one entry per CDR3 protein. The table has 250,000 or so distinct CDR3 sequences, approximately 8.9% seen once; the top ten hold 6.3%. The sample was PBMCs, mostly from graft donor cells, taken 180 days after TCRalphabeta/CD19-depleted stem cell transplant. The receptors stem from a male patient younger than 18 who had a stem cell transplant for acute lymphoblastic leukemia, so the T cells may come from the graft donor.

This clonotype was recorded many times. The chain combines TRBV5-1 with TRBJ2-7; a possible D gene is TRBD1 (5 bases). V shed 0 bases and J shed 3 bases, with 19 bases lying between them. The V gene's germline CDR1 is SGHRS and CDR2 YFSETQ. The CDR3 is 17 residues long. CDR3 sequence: CASSLEQGSPHGYEQYF. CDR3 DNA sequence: TGCGCCAGCAGCTTGGAGCAGGGATCCCCTCACGGCTACGAGCAGTACTTC.

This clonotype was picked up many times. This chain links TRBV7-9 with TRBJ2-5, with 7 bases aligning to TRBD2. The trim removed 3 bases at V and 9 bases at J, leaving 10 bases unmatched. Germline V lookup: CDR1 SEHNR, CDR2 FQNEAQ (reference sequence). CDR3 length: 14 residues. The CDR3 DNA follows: TGTGCCAGCAGCTTCGGAGCGGGGCCTGGGGCCCAGTACTTC. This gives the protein CASSFGAGPGAQYF.

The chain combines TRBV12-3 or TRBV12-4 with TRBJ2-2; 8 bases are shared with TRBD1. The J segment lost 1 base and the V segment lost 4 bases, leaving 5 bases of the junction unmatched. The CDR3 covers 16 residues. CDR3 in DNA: TGTGCCAGCAGTTCCAGGACAGGGTGGAACACCGGGGAGCTGTTTTTT. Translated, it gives CASSSRTGWNTGELFF.

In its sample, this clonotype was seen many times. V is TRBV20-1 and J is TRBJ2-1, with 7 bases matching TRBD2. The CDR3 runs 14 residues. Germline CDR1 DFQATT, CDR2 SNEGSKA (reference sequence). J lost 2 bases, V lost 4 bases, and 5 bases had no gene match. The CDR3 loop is CSAIPTSTYNEQFF. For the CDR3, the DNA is TGCAGTGCTATACCGACTAGCACCTACAATGAGCAGTTCTTC.

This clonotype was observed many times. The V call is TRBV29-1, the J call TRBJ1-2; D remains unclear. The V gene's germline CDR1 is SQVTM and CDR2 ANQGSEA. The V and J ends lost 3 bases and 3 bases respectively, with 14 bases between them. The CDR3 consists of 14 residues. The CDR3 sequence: CSVDAGPSYYGYTF. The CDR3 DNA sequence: TGCAGCGTTGATGCGGGCCCCAGTTACTATGGCTACACCTTC.

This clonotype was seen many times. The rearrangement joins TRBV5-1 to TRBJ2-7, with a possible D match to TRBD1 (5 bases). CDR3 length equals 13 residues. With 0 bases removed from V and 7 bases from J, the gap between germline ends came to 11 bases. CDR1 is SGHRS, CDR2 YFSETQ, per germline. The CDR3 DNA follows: TGCGCCAGCAGCTTGGGCAGGGAAGGAGAGCAGTACTTC. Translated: CASSLGREGEQYF.

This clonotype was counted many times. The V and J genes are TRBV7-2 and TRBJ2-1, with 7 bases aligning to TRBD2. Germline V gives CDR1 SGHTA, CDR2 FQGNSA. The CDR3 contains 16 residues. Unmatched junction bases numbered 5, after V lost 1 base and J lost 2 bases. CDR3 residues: CASSLVGTKAYNEQFF. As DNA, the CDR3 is TGTGCCAGCAGCTTAGTAGGGACTAAAGCCTACAATGAGCAGTTCTTC. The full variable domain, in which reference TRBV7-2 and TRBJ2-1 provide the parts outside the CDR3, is GAGVSQSPSNKVTEKGKDVELRCDPISGHTALYWYRQSLGQGLEFLIYFQGNSAPDKSGLPSDRFSAERTGGSVSTLTIQRTQQEDSAVYLCASSLVGTKAYNEQFFGPGTRLTVL.

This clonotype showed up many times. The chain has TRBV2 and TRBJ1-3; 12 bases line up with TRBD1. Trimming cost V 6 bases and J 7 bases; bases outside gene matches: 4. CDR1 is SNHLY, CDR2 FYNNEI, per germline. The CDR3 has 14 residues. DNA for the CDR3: TGTGCCAGCAGCCCGGGACAGGGGGCGAACACCATATATTTT. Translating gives CASSPGQGANTIYF.

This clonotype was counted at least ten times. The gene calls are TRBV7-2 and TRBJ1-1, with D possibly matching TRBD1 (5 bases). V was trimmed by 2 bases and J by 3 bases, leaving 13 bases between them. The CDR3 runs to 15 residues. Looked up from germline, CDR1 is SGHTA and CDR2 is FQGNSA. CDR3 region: CASSLQTVRDTEAFF. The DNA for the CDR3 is TGTGCCAGCAGCTTACAGACAGTAAGGGACACTGAAGCTTTCTTT. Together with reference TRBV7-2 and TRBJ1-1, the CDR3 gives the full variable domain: GAGVSQSPSNKVTEKGKDVELRCDPISGHTALYWYRQSLGQGLEFLIYFQGNSAPDKSGLPSDRFSAERTGGSVSTLTIQRTQQEDSAVYLCASSLQTVRDTEAFFGQGTRLTVV.

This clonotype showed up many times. CDR3 amino acids: CASSLGGIPEAFF. Here the CDR3 DNA reads TGTGCCAGCAGCTTAGGTGGCATACCTGAAGCTTTCTTT. V and J are TRBV7-2 and TRBJ1-1; D gene ambiguous. V was shortened by 1 base and J by 6 bases, with 9 bases between the two germline ends. CDR3 length equals 13 residues. Germline loops: CDR1 SGHTA, CDR2 FQGNSA.

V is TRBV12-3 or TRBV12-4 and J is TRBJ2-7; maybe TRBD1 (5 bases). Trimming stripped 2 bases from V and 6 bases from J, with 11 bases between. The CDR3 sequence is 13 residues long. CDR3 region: CASSLTGVGEQYF. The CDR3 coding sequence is TGTGCCAGCAGTTTAACAGGTGTCGGCGAGCAGTACTTC.

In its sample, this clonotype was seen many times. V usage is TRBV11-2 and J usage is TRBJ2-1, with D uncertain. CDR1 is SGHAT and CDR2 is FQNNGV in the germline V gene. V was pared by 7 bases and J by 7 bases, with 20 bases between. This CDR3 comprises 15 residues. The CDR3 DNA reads TGTGCCAGCATACCCAGCGACCGATCGAGGAATGAGCAGTTCTTC. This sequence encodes CASIPSDRSRNEQFF.

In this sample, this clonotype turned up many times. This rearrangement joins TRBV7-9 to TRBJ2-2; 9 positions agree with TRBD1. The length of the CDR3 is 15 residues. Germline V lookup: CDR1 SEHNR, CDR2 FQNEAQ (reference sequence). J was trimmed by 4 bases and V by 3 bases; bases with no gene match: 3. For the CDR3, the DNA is TGTGCCAGCAGCTTCCGGGACAGGGTCACCGGGGAGCTGTTTTTT. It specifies CASSFRDRVTGELFF. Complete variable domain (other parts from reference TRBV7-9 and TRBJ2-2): DTGVSQNPRHKITKRGQNVTFRCDPISEHNRLYWYRQTLGQGPEFLTYFQNEAQLEKSRLLSDRFSAERPKGSFSTLEIQRTEQGDSAMYLCASSFRDRVTGELFFGEGSRLTVL.

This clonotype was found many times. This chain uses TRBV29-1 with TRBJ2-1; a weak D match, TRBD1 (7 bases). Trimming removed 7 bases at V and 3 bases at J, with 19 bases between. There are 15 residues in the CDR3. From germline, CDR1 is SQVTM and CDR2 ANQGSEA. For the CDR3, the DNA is TGCAGCGGTATACAGGGGACTTTTCGCTACAATGAGCAGTTCTTC. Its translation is CSGIQGTFRYNEQFF.

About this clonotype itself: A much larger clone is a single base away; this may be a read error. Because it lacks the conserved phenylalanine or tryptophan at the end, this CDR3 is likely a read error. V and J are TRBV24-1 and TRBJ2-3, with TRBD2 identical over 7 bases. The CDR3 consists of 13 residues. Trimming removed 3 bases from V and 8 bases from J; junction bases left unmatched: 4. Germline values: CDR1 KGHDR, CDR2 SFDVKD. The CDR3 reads CATSDGGGITQYS. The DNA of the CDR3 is TGTGCCACCAGTGATGGGGGGGGAATTACGCAGTATTCT.

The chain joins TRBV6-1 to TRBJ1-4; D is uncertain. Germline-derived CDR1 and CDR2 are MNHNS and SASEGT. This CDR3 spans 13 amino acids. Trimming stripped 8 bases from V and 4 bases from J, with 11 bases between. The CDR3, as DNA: TGTGCCAGCCGGCCGCTAGGTAATGAAAAACTGTTTTTT. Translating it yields CASRPLGNEKLFF.

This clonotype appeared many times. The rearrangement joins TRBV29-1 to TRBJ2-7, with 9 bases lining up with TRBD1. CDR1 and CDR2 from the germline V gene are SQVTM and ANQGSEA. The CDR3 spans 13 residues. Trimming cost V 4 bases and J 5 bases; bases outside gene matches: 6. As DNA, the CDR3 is TGCAGCGTTGGCGGGACAGGGCTGGACGAGCAGTACTTC. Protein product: CSVGGTGLDEQYF.

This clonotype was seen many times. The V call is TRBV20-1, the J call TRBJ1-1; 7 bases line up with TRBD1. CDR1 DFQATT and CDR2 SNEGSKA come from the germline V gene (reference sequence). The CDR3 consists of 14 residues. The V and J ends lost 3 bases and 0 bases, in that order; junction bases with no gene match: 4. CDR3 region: CSASRGTMNTEAFF. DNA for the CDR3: TGCAGTGCTAGCAGGGGGACGATGAACACTGAAGCTTTCTTT.

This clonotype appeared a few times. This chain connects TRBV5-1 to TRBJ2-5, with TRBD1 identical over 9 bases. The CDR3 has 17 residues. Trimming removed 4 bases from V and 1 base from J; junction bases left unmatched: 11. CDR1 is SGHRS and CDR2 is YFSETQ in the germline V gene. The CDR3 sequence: CASSLRTMDRGQETQYF. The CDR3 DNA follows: TGCGCCAGCAGCCTGAGAACGATGGACAGGGGCCAAGAGACCCAGTACTTC.

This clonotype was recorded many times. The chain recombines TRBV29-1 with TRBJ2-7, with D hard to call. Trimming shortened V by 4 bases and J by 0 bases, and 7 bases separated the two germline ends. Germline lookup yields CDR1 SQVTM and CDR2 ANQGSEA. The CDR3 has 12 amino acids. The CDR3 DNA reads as TGCAGCGTTGTGGAGAGCTCCTACGAGCAGTACTTC. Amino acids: CSVVESSYEQYF.

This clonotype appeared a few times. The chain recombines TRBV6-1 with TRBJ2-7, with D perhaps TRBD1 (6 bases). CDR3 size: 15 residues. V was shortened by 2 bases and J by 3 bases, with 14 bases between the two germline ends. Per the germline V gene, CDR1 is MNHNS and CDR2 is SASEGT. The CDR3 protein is CASSEFIGGYYEQYF. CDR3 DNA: TGTGCCAGCAGTGAATTTATAGGGGGTTACTACGAGCAGTACTTC.

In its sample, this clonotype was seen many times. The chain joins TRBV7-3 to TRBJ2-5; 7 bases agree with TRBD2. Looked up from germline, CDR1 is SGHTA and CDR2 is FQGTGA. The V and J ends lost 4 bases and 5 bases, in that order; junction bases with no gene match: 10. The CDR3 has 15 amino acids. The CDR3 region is CASSSTGGGGETQYF. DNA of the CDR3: TGTGCCAGCAGCTCGACGGGGGGTGGAGGTGAGACCCAGTACTTC.

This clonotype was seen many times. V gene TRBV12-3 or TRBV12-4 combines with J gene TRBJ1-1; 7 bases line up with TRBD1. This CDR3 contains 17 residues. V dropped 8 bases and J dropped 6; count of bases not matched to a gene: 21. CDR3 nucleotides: TGTGCCAGCTGCCGGTGGACAGGTGGGACATTTCTCGCTGAAGCTTTCTTT. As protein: CASCRWTGGTFLAEAFF.

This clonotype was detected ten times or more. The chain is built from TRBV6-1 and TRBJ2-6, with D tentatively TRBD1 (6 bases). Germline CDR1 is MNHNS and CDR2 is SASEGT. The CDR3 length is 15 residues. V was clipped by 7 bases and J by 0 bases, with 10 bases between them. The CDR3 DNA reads TGTGCCAGCAAGGACAGTCCCTCTGGGGCCAACGTCCTGACTTTC. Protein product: CASKDSPSGANVLTF.

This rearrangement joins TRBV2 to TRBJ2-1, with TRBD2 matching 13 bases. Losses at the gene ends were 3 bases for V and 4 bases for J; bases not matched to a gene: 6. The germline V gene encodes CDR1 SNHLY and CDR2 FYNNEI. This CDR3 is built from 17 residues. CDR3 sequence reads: CASSEPGLAGPYNEQFF. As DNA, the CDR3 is TGTGCCAGCAGTGAGCCGGGACTAGCGGGACCGTACAATGAGCAGTTCTTC.

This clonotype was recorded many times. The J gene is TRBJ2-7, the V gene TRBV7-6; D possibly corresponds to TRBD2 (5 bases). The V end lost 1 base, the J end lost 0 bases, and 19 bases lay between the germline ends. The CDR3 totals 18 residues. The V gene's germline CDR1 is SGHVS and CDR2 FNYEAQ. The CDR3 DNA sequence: TGTGCCAGCAGCTTAGTTCCCTACGGAGACCGGGGCTCCTACGAGCAGTACTTC. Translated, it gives CASSLVPYGDRGSYEQYF.